The rows below give T cell receptor beta chains drawn from one sample of a study of Graves' ophthalmopathy and Graves' hyperthyroidism. TCRdb called the multiplex PCR reads again in MiXCR, with one record for every CDR3 protein. Of 170,000 or so distinct CDR3 sequences listed, just under 40% are singletons. The sequencing sample was made of peripheral blood. These receptors were collected from a man aged 25 to 40 with Graves' ophthalmopathy. CDR3s include the opening cysteine and the closing phenylalanine or tryptophan. The order of the fields is clone size, V gene, D gene, J gene, CDR3 DNA, CDR3 protein. D genes are given only for firm matches. Clone size is shown for a subset of rows, as once, few, many or a class of expanded clone.

many	TRBV19	.	TRBJ2-6	TGTGCCAGTAGTACACTCGAGTCTGGGGCCAACGTCCTGACTTTC	CASSTLESGANVLTF
many	TRBV12-3/TRBV12-4	.	TRBJ1-2	TGTGCCAGCAGTTTAGTCCCCGGCAACTATGGCTACACCTTC	CASSLVPGNYGYTF
many	TRBV6-2/TRBV6-3	.	TRBJ2-7	TGTGCCAGCAGTTACTCCAGCCCGGGCCCCTACGAGCAGTACTTC	CASSYSSPGPYEQYF
.	TRBV7-2	.	TRBJ2-2	TGTGCCAGCAGCTTGATCGGAGCGACCGGGGAGCTGTTTTTT	CASSLIGATGELFF
many	TRBV6-2/TRBV6-3	.	TRBJ2-7	TGTGCCAGCAGAGTTACAGGGAGTCTGCGCGAGCAGTACTTC	CASRVTGSLREQYF
.	TRBV6-1	.	TRBJ1-5	TGTGCCAGCAACAGGGATCAGCCCCAGCATTTT	CASNRDQPQHF
many	TRBV29-1	.	TRBJ1-1	TGCAGCGCGAGCCGGGACTTAGTAGCTTTCTTT	CSASRDLVAFF
many	TRBV12-3/TRBV12-4	.	TRBJ2-2	TGTGCTACTCGGGTCGACACCGGGGAGCTGTTTTTT	CATRVDTGELFF
.	TRBV12-3/TRBV12-4	TRBD2	TRBJ2-5	TGTGCCAGCACCCTATTGGGGACTAGCGGGAGTGAGACCCAGTACTTC	CASTLLGTSGSETQYF
few	TRBV6-2/TRBV6-3	.	TRBJ1-1	TGTGCCAGCAGTGACTGGACGGGCCGGGTCGCTTTCTTT	CASSDWTGRVAFF
many	TRBV7-2	TRBD2	TRBJ2-2	TGTGCCAGCAGCTTTGTGCTAGCGGGAGTCGGGGAGCTGTTTTTT	CASSFVLAGVGELFF
.	TRBV6-1	.	TRBJ1-1	TGTGCCAGCAGTGAAACAACCCCCCTAGCTTTCTTT	CASSETTPLAFF
.	TRBV6-1	.	TRBJ1-5	TGTGCCAGCAGACCCGCGACAGCTTACAATCAGCCCCAGCATTTT	CASRPATAYNQPQHF
once	TRBV7-2	.	TRBJ2-5	TGTGCCAGCAGCTTAGATATCAGTTTTCCGGAGACCCAGTACTTC	CASSLDISFPETQYF
many	TRBV6-4	.	TRBJ1-1	TGTGCCAGCAGTCAGACTCGGGAATACCAATCGGACACTGAAGCTTTCTTT	CASSQTREYQSDTEAFF
once	TRBV28	.	TRBJ1-5	TGTGCCAGCAGTTCAGTTCCCTACGATCAGCCCCAGCATTTT	CASSSVPYDQPQHF
many	TRBV4-3	TRBD1	TRBJ2-5	TGCGCCAGCCCACGTGGGGGACAGGGGTTAAGTTTGGGAACCGTGGTTATGGAGACCCAGTACTTC	CASPRGGQGLSLGTVVMETQYF
many	TRBV12-3/TRBV12-4	.	TRBJ2-7	TGTGCCAGCAGTTGGGACCCCCGGCCTTACGAGCAGTACTTC	CASSWDPRPYEQYF
many	TRBV2	.	TRBJ2-2	TGTGCCAGCAGTGCAGTGGGTATCAACACCGGGGAGCTGTTTTTT	CASSAVGINTGELFF
.	TRBV28	.	TRBJ1-6	TGTGCCAGCAGTTTTTCACCGGACGAGTCACCCCTCCACTTT	CASSFSPDESPLHF
.	TRBV6-1	.	TRBJ1-5	TGTGCCAGCGGACGGGAGATCAATCAGCCCCAGCATTTT	CASGREINQPQHF